Listed here are 14 T cell receptor beta chains from one sample, sequenced in a study of shared clonotypes between healthy human individuals. Sequenced by immunoSEQ multiplex PCR; TCRdb stores in-frame clones only, minus some. This table has around 2.3 million clones, nearly 97% appearing once. Material: naive CD4+ T cells sorted from blood. Regarding subset: CD45RA+ positively selected. These receptors were taken from a man younger than 35 in good health.

The chain links TRBV5-6 to TRBJ1-2, with D perhaps TRBD1 (5 bases). Germline CDR1 SGHDT, CDR2 YYEEEE. V was clipped by 0 bases and J by 3 bases, with 6 bases between them. The CDR3 loop spans 13 amino acids. CDR3 DNA sequence: TGTGCCAGCAGCTTGGAACAGGACTATGGCTACACCTTC. Protein product: CASSLEQDYGYTF. Variable domain in full (rest from reference TRBV5-6 and TRBJ1-2): DAGVTQSPTHLIKTRGQQVTLRCSPKSGHDTVSWYQQALGQGPQFIFQYYEEEERQRGNFPDRFSGHQFPNYSSELNVNALLLGDSALYLCASSLEQDYGYTFGSGTRLTVV.

The chain is built from TRBV6-6 and TRBJ1-2; TRBD1 aligns across 7 bases. After removal of 4 bases from V and 6 bases from J, the junction contained 14 bases not matched to a gene. CDR1 MNHNY and CDR2 SVGAGI come from the germline V gene (reference sequence). This CDR3 has 16 amino acids. The CDR3 spells CASSSTLGGTLHGYTF. In DNA, the CDR3 is TGTGCCAGCAGTTCCACCCTAGGGGGCACCCTACATGGCTACACCTTC.

This CDR3 reads CASSYSGTTDTQYF. For the CDR3, the DNA is TGTGCCAGCAGTTATTCCGGGACCACAGATACGCAGTATTTT. The chain employs TRBV6-6 and TRBJ2-3, with D possibly being TRBD1 or TRBD2 (5 bases each). Germline V CDR1 and CDR2: MNHNY, SVGAGI (reference sequence). The length of the CDR3 is 14 residues. The germline V and J ends were trimmed by 3 bases and 2 bases, with 9 bases remaining between them.

The gene calls are TRBV28 and TRBJ1-1; no clear D gene. The V end lost 5 bases, the J end lost 6 bases, and 16 bases lay between the germline ends. This CDR3 region has 14 residues. CDR1 and CDR2 from the germline V gene are MDHEN and SYDVKM. This CDR3 reads CASSTPRRTSEAFF. CDR3 DNA sequence: TGTGCCAGCAGTACCCCAAGGAGGACCTCTGAAGCTTTCTTT.

This chain connects TRBV6-4 to TRBJ1-1, with a weak D call TRBD1 (6 bases). There are 14 residues in the CDR3. The germline CDR1 and CDR2 sequences are MRHNA and SNTAGT. The germline V and J ends were trimmed by 6 bases and 2 bases, with 13 bases remaining between them. CDR3 nucleotide sequence: TGTGCCAGCAGGGCACAGGGAGTTAACACTGAAGCTTTCTTT. Translation: CASRAQGVNTEAFF.

In its sample, this clone was seen once. The chain recombines TRBV7-2 with TRBJ2-3; 7 bases are a match to TRBD2. Germline assignment: CDR1 SGHTA and CDR2 FQGNSA. The CDR3 runs 15 residues. V gave up 7 bases and J gave up 4 bases; unmatched junction bases: 11. The CDR3 region is CASTRRLAVSDTQYF. DNA of the CDR3: TGTGCCAGCACCAGACGGCTAGCGGTTTCAGATACGCAGTATTTT.

The V call is TRBV29-1, the J call TRBJ2-5; D not resolved. This CDR3 spans 13 amino acids. The V gene's germline CDR1 is SQVTM and CDR2 ANQGSEA. With 6 bases removed from V and 5 bases from J, the gap between germline ends came to 16 bases. DNA of the CDR3: TGCAGCGTCAAAGGGCGCTCATCGGAGACCCAGTACTTC. It is translated as CSVKGRSSETQYF.

This sequence joins TRBV7-2 and TRBJ2-2; D is unclear. Trimming took 5 bases from V and 5 from J, leaving 12 bases between them. The germline V gene encodes CDR1 SGHTA and CDR2 FQGNSA. This CDR3 region has 14 residues. The CDR3 DNA reads TGTGCCAGCAGCCCCGAACCGGCGACCGGGGAGCTGTTTTTT. Its protein product is CASSPEPATGELFF.

This rearrangement joins TRBV1 to TRBJ1-1; TRBD1 is taken as the D call from the table, unchecked against the DNA. TRBV1 is a pseudogene locus. The CDR3 is made up of 14 amino acids. CDR3 loop: CTSSPHRVGTEAFF. CDR3 DNA sequence: TGCACCAGCAGCCCTCACAGGGTTGGCACTGAAGCTTTCTTT.

This clone was observed once. The chain has TRBV10-3 and TRBJ2-2; possibly TRBD1 for D (6 bases). Deletions cut 5 bases from V and 4 bases from J, with 23 bases between. The CDR3 length is 18 residues. Germline assignment: CDR1 ENHRY and CDR2 SYGVKD. CDR3 DNA sequence: TGTGCCATCAGTTTTAGGACAGACGTTTTTATGAGCACCGGGGAGCTGTTTTTT. Encoded protein: CAISFRTDVFMSTGELFF.

In DNA, the CDR3 is TGCGCCAGCAGCCCATTTAACGGGGACACCGGGGAGCTGTTTTTT. Encoded protein: CASSPFNGDTGELFF. This sequence joins TRBV5-1 and TRBJ2-2; tentative D call: TRBD2 (5 bases). Germline CDR1 reads SGHRS; CDR2 reads YFSETQ. Trimming removed 4 bases at V and 3 bases at J, with 13 bases between. The CDR3 has 15 residues.

The rearrangement uses TRBV29-1 and TRBJ2-7, with 7 bases matching TRBD1. V lost 5 bases and J lost 6; bases outside the gene matches: 7. Per the germline V gene, CDR1 is SQVTM and CDR2 is ANQGSEA. The CDR3 runs 12 residues. CDR3 in amino acids: CSVLSTGIEQYF. The DNA for the CDR3 is TGCAGCGTTCTCTCGACAGGGATCGAGCAGTACTTC.

The chain joins TRBV5-1 to TRBJ1-2; D might be TRBD1 (6 bases). The ends were cut back, 0 bases at V and 8 bases at J, with 14 bases in the middle. In germline, CDR1 is SGHRS, CDR2 YFSETQ. This CDR3 spans 14 amino acids. CDR3 sequence reads: CASSLEGGQEGYTF. CDR3 in DNA: TGCGCCAGCAGCTTGGAAGGGGGGCAGGAAGGCTACACCTTC.

This sequence joins TRBV6-5 and TRBJ2-5, with 8 nucleotides matching TRBD1. From germline, CDR1 is MNHEY and CDR2 SVGAGI. This CDR3 spans 16 amino acids. Trimming at V came to 0 bases and at J to 5 bases, leaving 8 bases not matched to a gene. The CDR3 region has the DNA TGTGCCAGCAGTTACTCGATACAAGGACAGGGTGAGACCCAGTACTTC. Translating gives CASSYSIQGQGETQYF.